The source of this T cell receptor (beta chain) is a study of identical twins. Study-level results: In drawing conclusions, the study used cross-sectional statistical analysis and did not follow the same donors. Clonotypes of the beta chain that were abundant in cord blood carried fewer insertions (memory repertoires showed none). Surplus twin overlap in beta out-of-frame sequences was less pronounced.

A single record per CDR3 protein comes from TCRdb applying MiXCR to the 5' RACE reads. The sample lists approximately 670,000 distinct CDR3 sequences, roughly 6% seen once, with 1.5% to 2% in the top ten. With regard to this clonotype: Antigen specificity is unknown.

V lost 0 bases to trimming and J lost 5 bases, with 7 bases between them. Germline CDR1 DFQATT, CDR2 SNEGSKA (reference sequence). There are 13 residues in the CDR3. The chain employs TRBV20-1 and TRBJ2-2; D not certain. The sequencing sample was made of naive T cells sorted from blood. The sequence derives from a man aged 18 to 35 in good health. CDR3 bases: TGCAGTGCTAGAGATCACATAACCGGGGAGCTGTTTTTT. It specifies CSARDHITGELFF.